This record covers a single TCR beta chain. Its antigen remains unknown. The CDR3 runs to 15 residues. Germline-derived CDR1 and CDR2 are SNHLY and FYNNEI. V was pared by 7 bases and J by 5 bases, with 17 bases between. Method: immunoSEQ multiplex PCR; TCRdb's copy keeps in-frame clones and lacks some. The sample has 250,000 to 400,000 clones; 87% are singletons. This entry is derived from a study of cytomegalovirus exposure and HLA in healthy donors. Findings and caveats of the study: Per published reports, the classifier diagnosed cytomegalovirus status with high specificity and sensitivity. In vitro, a few CMV-associated chains proved specific for CMV antigens. The dataset shows that most TCR sequences were rare, while some public TCRs occurred in many donors.

V and J are TRBV2 and TRBJ1-4; maybe TRBD1 (6 bases). This clonotype was sampled from a woman aged 25 to 45 in good health and CMV-seropositive. The sample comprised PBMCs. The CDR3 sequence is CASMKGGVPNEKLFF. In DNA form, the CDR3 reads TGTGCCAGCATGAAGGGGGGGGTGCCAAATGAAAAACTGTTTTTT.